This TCR beta chain comes out of a study of cytotoxic CD8 clonotypes in ibrutinib-treated CLL. This table comes from immunoSEQ multiplex PCR, and its TCRdb copy is limited to in-frame clones, with some not included. The sample carries around 40,000 clones, under 80% recorded once. The CDR3 has 14 residues. The V and J ends lost 3 bases and 8 bases, in that order; junction bases with no gene match: 5. Germline V CDR1 and CDR2: SEHNR, FQNEAQ (reference sequence). The table lists this clone with a few counts. This chain connects TRBV7-9 to TRBJ2-2; the match to TRBD2 covers 8 bases. This sequence was found in a human donor with chronic lymphocytic leukemia. The sequencing here drew on PBMCs, taken at disease progression, from a patient treated with ibrutinib. This CDR3 reads CASSLGTSSGELFF. CDR3 DNA: TGTGCCAGCAGCTTGGGGACTAGTTCAGGGGAGCTGTTTTTT.